The 5 T cell receptor beta chains given below trace back to one sample, sequenced in a study of cytomegalovirus exposure and HLA in healthy donors. PCR amplification relied on 60 Vbeta primers (plus 13 Jbeta primers). The protocol was immunoSEQ multiplex PCR, while the TCRdb copy is restricted to in-frame clones and leaves out a portion. The sample consists of 160,000 or so clones, over 75% of them appearing once. The specimen was PBMCs. The receptors derive from a man in his forties or fifties in good health and CMV-seropositive.

The CDR3 sequence is CSVLDRVSGYTF. The DNA for the CDR3 is TGCAGCGTTTTGGACAGGGTTAGTGGCTACACCTTC. V and J are TRBV29-1 and TRBJ1-2, with 8 positions matching TRBD1. V dropped 5 bases and J dropped 7; count of bases not matched to a gene: 6. The CDR3 is made up of 12 amino acids. Germline lookup yields CDR1 SQVTM and CDR2 ANQGSEA.

The chain is built from TRBV6-5 and TRBJ2-1; maybe TRBD2 (6 bases). V lost 6 bases and J 12 bases, leaving 24 bases between the germline ends. Germline CDR1 and CDR2: MNHEY and SVGAGI. The CDR3 extends over 15 amino acids. CDR3 sequence: CASRRDSGSLDGQFF. The CDR3 bases are TGTGCCAGCAGGAGGGACTCGGGGTCGTTGGATGGGCAGTTCTTC.

In its sample, this clone was seen a few times. This sequence joins TRBV27 and TRBJ2-5; TRBD2 matches 8 bases. Trimming cost V 2 bases and J 8 bases; bases outside gene matches: 10. The CDR3 has 15 residues. Germline values: CDR1 MNHEY, CDR2 SMNVEV (reference sequence). The CDR3 DNA reads TGTGCCAGCAGTTTAGCCGGGACTAGGATGTTCACCCAGTACTTC. Its translation: CASSLAGTRMFTQYF.

J is TRBJ2-1 and V is TRBV10-2, with TRBD2 as a possible D gene (5 bases). The CDR3 totals 15 residues. Per germline, CDR1 WSHSY and CDR2 SAAADI. The V end was cut by 4 bases, the J end by 3 bases, with 13 bases between. The CDR3 DNA follows: TGCGCCAGCAGTGTGGGTCTAGCAGTCTACAATGAGCAGTTCTTC. Protein sequence: CASSVGLAVYNEQFF.

The chain joins TRBV7-9 to TRBJ2-3; 8 bases agree with TRBD2. The germline gives CDR1 SEHNR, CDR2 FQNEAQ (reference sequence). This CDR3 has 16 residues. V shed 0 bases, J shed 5 bases, and the junction held 7 bases outside the gene matches. The CDR3 DNA reads TGTGCCAGCAGCTTAGCGCGGGAGGCCCGGGGAGATACGCAGTATTTT. It yields the protein CASSLAREARGDTQYF.